This T cell receptor (beta chain) stems from a study of cytomegalovirus exposure and HLA in healthy donors. At the level of the study: Sequencing of 150 million to 200 million T cells in an earlier analysis found roughly 120 million unique TCR beta sequences.

Both 60 Vbeta primers and 13 Jbeta primers went into the PCR. The table came from immunoSEQ multiplex PCR; TCRdb's copy has only in-frame clones and leaves some out. Here the sample spans 24,000 or so clones, 60% to 80% being singletons. The germline CDR1 and CDR2 sequences are MDHEN and SYDVKM. Trimming removed 7 bases from V and 0 bases from J, with 15 bases in between. The CDR3 has 15 residues. The rearrangement uses TRBV28 and TRBJ1-1; D not certain. What was sequenced was PBMCs. The origin of this receptor is a male donor in good health and CMV-seronegative. In DNA form, the CDR3 reads TGTGCCAGCACCGCGCGGGTCAGACTGAACACTGAAGCTTTCTTT. Its translation is CASTARVRLNTEAFF.